Included here is one T cell receptor beta chain sequence, with context. Its antigen is as yet unknown. Regarding time point: around 13 months of natalizumab therapy. Every listed patient previously received interferon beta; all PML patients were women. T1 marks 6 months and T2 marks 12 months of natalizumab therapy. Trimming removed 0 bases from V and 7 bases from J, with 6 bases in between. This CDR3 is built from 12 residues. CDR1 and CDR2 (germline): SGHAT, FQNNGV. The assay was immunoSEQ multiplex PCR, and TCRdb's table has in-frame clones only and misses some. This table holds under 30,000 clones, 75% to 95% found once. The sample originates from a study of multiple sclerosis patients with progressive multifocal leukoencephalopathy. Overall study results and limits: Before and during natalizumab, the clones expanded at PML already existed.

This sample comprised PBMCs, obtained from a patient treated with natalizumab. This receptor was obtained from a man in his thirties or forties with multiple sclerosis. The rearrangement links TRBV11-2 to TRBJ1-2; the D gene is possibly TRBD1 (5 bases). This chain's CDR3 is CASSLDRVGYTF. CDR3 nucleotides: TGTGCCAGCAGCTTAGACAGGGTTGGCTACACCTTC.